This T cell receptor beta chain was obtained from a study of T cells in localized non-small cell lung cancer. J was trimmed by 6 bases and V by 5 bases; bases with no gene match: 6. This CDR3 comprises 14 residues. In germline, CDR1 is MNHNS, CDR2 SASEGT. A remark on this clone: Its antigen is still unknown.

General study findings and limits: In the blood, greater T cell density corresponded to longer overall survival. The greatest T cell clonality was found in uninvolved adjacent lung (higher than in tumor). Sequencing, confined to only one tumor region, leaves heterogeneity possible. When the top 100 tumor clones were examined, a median around 50 of them also appeared in the adjacent lung, which was paired and uninvolved.

The data were produced by immunoSEQ multiplex PCR, yet TCRdb's version contains in-frame clones alone and is incomplete. In the table there are about 27,000 clones, roughly nine tenths of which are singletons. The gene calls are TRBV6-1 and TRBJ2-3, with TRBD1 matching 9 bases. The clonotype was recovered from a female donor older than 55 with stage II squamous cell lung carcinoma. The sequencing here drew on peripheral blood, taken before any cancer treatment. CDR3 DNA: TGTGCCAGCAGTACAGGGGGCGCGTCGGATACGCAGTATTTT. Encoded protein: CASSTGGASDTQYF.